The 9 T cell receptor beta chains presented below share a single source sample, sequenced in a study of blood T cell repertoires in COVID-19. TCRdb's copy holds only in-frame clones and misses some; the assay was immunoSEQ multiplex PCR. The data contain around 64,000 clones, around four fifths of them seen just once; the ten biggest clones take up around 12%. The sequencing input was peripheral blood. The receptors were gathered from a human donor in a cohort sampled during active COVID-19.

This clone came up a few times. The rearrangement links TRBV21-1 to TRBJ2-7; TRBD2, the table's D call, lacks a check against the DNA. TRBV21-1 is a listed pseudogene. This CDR3 has 8 amino acids. The CDR3 protein is CASSNASF. CDR3 DNA: TGTGCCAGCAGCAATGCGAGCTTC.

This sequence joins TRBV28 and TRBJ2-5; 12 bases fit TRBD2. CDR1 is MDHEN and CDR2 is SYDVKM in the germline V gene. The CDR3 has 16 residues. Trimming took 6 bases from V and 5 from J; bases not matched to a gene: 10. This chain's CDR3 is CASSRLAGASWETQYF. The CDR3, as DNA: TGTGCCAGCAGCCGACTAGCGGGGGCTTCGTGGGAGACCCAGTACTTC.

The rearrangement uses TRBV27 and TRBJ2-5; D perhaps matches TRBD1 (6 bases). CDR1 is MNHEY and CDR2 is SMNVEV in the germline V gene (reference sequence). CDR3 length equals 16 residues. V lost 3 bases and J 1 base, leaving 15 bases between the germline ends. The CDR3 reads CASSLGQGSFQETQYF. The CDR3 region has the DNA TGTGCCAGCAGTTTGGGGCAGGGGTCCTTCCAAGAGACCCAGTACTTC.

V usage is TRBV20-1 and J usage is TRBJ2-5, with D unclear. The CDR3 contains 11 residues. Per the germline V gene, CDR1 is DFQATT and CDR2 is SNEGSKA (reference sequence). V lost 4 bases and J 8 bases, leaving 11 bases between the germline ends. CDR3 sequence reads: CSAINSQTQYF. The CDR3 DNA reads TGCAGTGCTATAAATAGTCAAACCCAGTACTTC.

The rearrangement uses TRBV4-1 and TRBJ2-2; D remains unclear. CDR3 length: 14 amino acids. V gave up 4 bases and J gave up 3 bases, with 9 bases separating them. Germline lookup yields CDR1 MGHRA and CDR2 YSYEKL. Here the CDR3 DNA reads TGCGCCAGCAGCCGCAACCGGGACACCGGGGAGCTGTTTTTT. Residues: CASSRNRDTGELFF.

This clone has a single count. This chain links TRBV6-2 or TRBV6-3 with TRBJ2-5, with TRBD2 matching over 7 bases. The germline CDR1 and CDR2 sequences are MNHEY and SVGEGT. The CDR3 has 15 amino acids. Trimming at V came to 5 bases and at J to 3 bases, leaving 9 bases not matched to a gene. The CDR3 DNA is TGTGCCAGCAGTCCCGGTGGCGCGGGGGAAGAGACCCAGTACTTC. It codes for CASSPGGAGEETQYF.

CDR3 protein: CASSLSASGGAAYGRNEQFF. The CDR3 DNA reads as TGTGCCAGCAGTTTATCGGCTAGCGGGGGGGCCGCGTATGGAAGGAATGAGCAGTTCTTC. V is TRBV27 and J is TRBJ2-1; 12 bases line up with TRBD2. J gave up 7 bases and V 0 bases, and 16 bases lay outside the gene matches. CDR3 length: 20 residues. Germline V gene data show CDR1 as MNHEY and CDR2 as SMNVEV (reference sequence).

The chain is built from TRBV7-2 and TRBJ1-3, with D maybe TRBD1 (6 bases). V lost 3 bases and J lost 4, with 10 bases in between. Germline loops: CDR1 SGHTA, CDR2 FQGNSA. The CDR3 has 14 amino acids. The CDR3 is CASSFPGQGNTIYF. The CDR3 DNA follows: TGTGCCAGCAGCTTCCCTGGACAGGGAAACACCATATATTTT.

The chain joins TRBV6-4 to TRBJ2-3; D is uncertain. CDR3 length equals 14 residues. Trimming shortened V by 9 bases and J by 0 bases, and 13 bases separated the two germline ends. Germline CDR1 is MRHNA and CDR2 is SNTAGT. DNA for the CDR3: TGTGCCAGTAAGCGAGAACGGAGCACAGATACGCAGTATTTT. Protein product: CASKRERSTDTQYF.